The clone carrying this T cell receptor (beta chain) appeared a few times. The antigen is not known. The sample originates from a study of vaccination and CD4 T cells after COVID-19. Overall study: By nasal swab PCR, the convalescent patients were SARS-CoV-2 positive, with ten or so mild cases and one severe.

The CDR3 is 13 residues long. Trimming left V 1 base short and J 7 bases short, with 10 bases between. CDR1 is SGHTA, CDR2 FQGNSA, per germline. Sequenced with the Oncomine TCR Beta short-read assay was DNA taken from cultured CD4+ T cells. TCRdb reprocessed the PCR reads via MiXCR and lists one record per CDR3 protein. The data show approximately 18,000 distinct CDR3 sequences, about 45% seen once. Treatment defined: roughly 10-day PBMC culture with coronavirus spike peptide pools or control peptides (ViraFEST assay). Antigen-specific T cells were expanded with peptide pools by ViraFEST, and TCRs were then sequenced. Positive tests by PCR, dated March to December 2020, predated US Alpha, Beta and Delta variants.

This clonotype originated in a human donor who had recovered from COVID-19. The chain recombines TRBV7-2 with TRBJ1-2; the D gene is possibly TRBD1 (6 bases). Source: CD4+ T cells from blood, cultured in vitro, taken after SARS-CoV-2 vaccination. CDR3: CASSLGRGLGYTF. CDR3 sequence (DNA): TGTGCCAGCAGCTTAGGCAGGGGCCTTGGCTACACCTTC.